The sample holds a few counts of the clone carrying this T cell receptor (beta chain). CDR1 SEHNR and CDR2 FQNEAQ come from the germline V gene (reference sequence). The V gene end was trimmed by 5 bases and the J gene end by 4 bases; junction bases not matched to a gene: 3. The CDR3 is made up of 14 amino acids. Participants were placed into cohorts based on the clinical history they reported. Participants in the exposed group had met a COVID-19 case in the 2 weeks before joining the study. TCRdb's table, derived via immunoSEQ multiplex PCR, lists solely in-frame clones and lacks some. The sample has about 320,000 clones; around 84% are singletons. These data belong to a study of blood T cell repertoires in COVID-19. The wider study: Acute and convalescent COVID-19 samples came from the United States, Italy and Spain. T cells, B-cell-depleted T cells, or PBMCs supplied cDNA or gDNA.

Material for sequencing was PBMCs or T cells enriched from blood (not recorded which). V gene TRBV7-9 combines with J gene TRBJ2-3, with 10 bases aligning to TRBD1. The sequence came from a woman in her 30s who had been exposed to COVID-19. CDR3: CASSQTGGADTQYF. CDR3 in DNA: TGTGCCAGCAGCCAGACAGGGGGCGCAGATACGCAGTATTTT. The full variable domain, completed using reference TRBV7-9 and TRBJ2-3, is DTGVSQNPRHKITKRGQNVTFRCDPISEHNRLYWYRQTLGQGPEFLTYFQNEAQLEKSRLLSDRFSAERPKGSFSTLEIQRTEQGDSAMYLCASSQTGGADTQYFGPGTRLTVL.